This TCR beta chain was recorded in a study of cytomegalovirus exposure and HLA in healthy donors. This clone was seen more than once but under ten times. Germline CDR1 and CDR2: SGHDT and YYEEEE. V lost 4 bases and J lost 0, with 14 bases in between. The CDR3 runs 16 residues. The PCR was carried out with 60 Vbeta primers and 13 Jbeta primers. Data came from immunoSEQ multiplex PCR; TCRdb stores just in-frame clones and leaves some out. The sample yields approximately 120,000 clones, 15% to 20% seen once. Sample: PBMCs. The sequence came from a female donor in good health and CMV-seropositive. This chain links TRBV5-6 with TRBJ1-5; a weak D match, TRBD1 (6 bases). CDR3: CASSDSRGGSNQPQHF. In DNA, the CDR3 is TGTGCCAGCAGCGACTCTCGAGGGGGTAGCAATCAGCCCCAGCATTTT.